One and the same sample provided the 4 T cell receptor beta chains below, sequenced in a study of cytomegalovirus exposure and HLA in healthy donors. Clones were sequenced by immunoSEQ multiplex PCR, and TCRdb holds only the in-frame ones, with some missing. The data show roughly 150,000 clones, with about 94% seen just once and about 2% held by the top ten. The sequencing input was PBMCs. The receptors come from a young man in good health and CMV-seropositive.

CDR3 DNA: TGCGCCAGCAGCCAAGTTGGACAGAGCTATGGCTACACCTTC. It codes for CASSQVGQSYGYTF. The chain uses TRBV4-1 and TRBJ1-2, with D possibly TRBD1 on 6 matching bases. V shed 1 base and J shed 4 bases, with 10 bases lying between them. The CDR3 length is 14 residues. Germline CDR1 and CDR2: MGHRA and YSYEKL.

Details on this clone: Relative to the germline gene, one junction end is altered; a read error may explain this. CDR3 DNA sequence: TGTGCCAGTAGAATAGGCGAATACTCCTACAATGAGCAGTTCTTC. Protein product: CASRIGEYSYNEQFF. The chain has TRBV19 and TRBJ2-1; no clear D gene. Germline CDR1 reads LNHDA; CDR2 reads SQIVND (reference sequence). This CDR3 is 15 amino acids long.

The chain is built from TRBV2 and TRBJ2-2, with 12 bases fitting TRBD2. The CDR3 runs 15 residues. Trimming cost V 10 bases and J 3 bases; bases outside gene matches: 6. Germline CDR1 SNHLY, CDR2 FYNNEI. CDR3 coding DNA: TGTGCCAAGCGGACTAGCGGGGTCTACACCGGGGAGCTGTTTTTT. Its protein is CAKRTSGVYTGELFF.

The chain uses TRBV28 and TRBJ2-2; D gene uncertain. Germline-derived CDR1 and CDR2 are MDHEN and SYDVKM. The germline V and J ends were trimmed by 6 bases and 4 bases, with 12 bases remaining between them. This CDR3 contains 14 residues. CDR3 sequence: CASSPTFSTGELFF. The DNA of the CDR3 is TGTGCCAGCAGCCCAACCTTTAGCACCGGGGAGCTGTTTTTT.